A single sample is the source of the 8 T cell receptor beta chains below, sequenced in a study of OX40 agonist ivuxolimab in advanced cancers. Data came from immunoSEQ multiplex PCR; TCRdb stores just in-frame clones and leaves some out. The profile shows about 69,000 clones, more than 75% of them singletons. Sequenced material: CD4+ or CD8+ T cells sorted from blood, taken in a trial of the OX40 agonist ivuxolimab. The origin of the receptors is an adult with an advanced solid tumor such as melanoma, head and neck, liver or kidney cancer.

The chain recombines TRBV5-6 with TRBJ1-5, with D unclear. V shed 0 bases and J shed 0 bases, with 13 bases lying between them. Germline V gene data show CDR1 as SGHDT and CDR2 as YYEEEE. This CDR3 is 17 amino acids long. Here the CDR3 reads CASSLGPIALSNQPQHF. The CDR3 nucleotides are TGTGCCAGCAGCTTGGGTCCCATCGCCCTTAGCAATCAGCCCCAGCATTTT.

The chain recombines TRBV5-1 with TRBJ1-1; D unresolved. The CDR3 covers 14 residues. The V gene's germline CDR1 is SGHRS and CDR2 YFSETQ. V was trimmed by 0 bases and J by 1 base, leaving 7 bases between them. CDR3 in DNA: TGCGCCAGCAGCTTGGGACTCCAGAACACTGAAGCTTTCTTT. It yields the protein CASSLGLQNTEAFF.

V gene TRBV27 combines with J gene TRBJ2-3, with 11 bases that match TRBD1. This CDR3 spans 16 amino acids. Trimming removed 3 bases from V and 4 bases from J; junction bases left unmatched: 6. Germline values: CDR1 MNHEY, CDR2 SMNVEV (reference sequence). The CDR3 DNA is TGTGCCAGCAGTTTTAGGACAGGGGGCTTCTCAGATACGCAGTATTTT. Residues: CASSFRTGGFSDTQYF.

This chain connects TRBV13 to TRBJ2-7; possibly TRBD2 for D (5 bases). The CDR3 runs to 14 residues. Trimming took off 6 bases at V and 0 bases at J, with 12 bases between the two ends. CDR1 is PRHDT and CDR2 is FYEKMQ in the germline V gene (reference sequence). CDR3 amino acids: CASRARGGSYEQYF. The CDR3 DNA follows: TGTGCCAGCAGAGCCAGAGGAGGCTCCTACGAGCAGTACTTC.

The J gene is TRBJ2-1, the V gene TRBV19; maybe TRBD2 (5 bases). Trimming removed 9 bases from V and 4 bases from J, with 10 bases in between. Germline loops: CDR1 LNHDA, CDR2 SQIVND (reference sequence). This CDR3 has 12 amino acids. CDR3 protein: CASLSGYNEQFF. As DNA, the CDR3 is TGTGCCAGCCTTTCGGGGTACAATGAGCAGTTCTTC. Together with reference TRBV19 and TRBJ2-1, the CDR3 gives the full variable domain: DGGITQSPKYLFRKEGQNVTLSCEQNLNHDAMYWYRQDPGQGLRLIYYSQIVNDFQKGDIAEGYSVSREKKESFPLTVTSAQKNPTAFYLCASLSGYNEQFFGPGTRLTVL.

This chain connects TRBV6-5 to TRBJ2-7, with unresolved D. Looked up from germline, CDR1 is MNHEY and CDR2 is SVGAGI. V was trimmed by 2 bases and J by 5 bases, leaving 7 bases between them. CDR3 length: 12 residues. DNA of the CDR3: TGTGCCAGCAGTTACGCTGGGGACGAGCAGTACTTC. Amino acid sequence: CASSYAGDEQYF.

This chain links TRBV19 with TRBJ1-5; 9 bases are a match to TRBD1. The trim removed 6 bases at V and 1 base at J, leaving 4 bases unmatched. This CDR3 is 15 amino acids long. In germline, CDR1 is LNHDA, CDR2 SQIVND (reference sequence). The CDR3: CASRSTGGSNQPQHF. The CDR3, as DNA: TGTGCCAGTAGGTCGACAGGGGGGAGCAATCAGCCCCAGCATTTT.

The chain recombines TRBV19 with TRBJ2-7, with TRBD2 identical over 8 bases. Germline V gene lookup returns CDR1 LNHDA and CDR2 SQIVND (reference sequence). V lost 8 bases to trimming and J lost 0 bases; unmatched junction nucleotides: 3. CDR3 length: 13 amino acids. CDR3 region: CASGSGSSYEQYF. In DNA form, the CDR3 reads TGTGCCAGTGGCAGCGGGAGCTCCTACGAGCAGTACTTC.